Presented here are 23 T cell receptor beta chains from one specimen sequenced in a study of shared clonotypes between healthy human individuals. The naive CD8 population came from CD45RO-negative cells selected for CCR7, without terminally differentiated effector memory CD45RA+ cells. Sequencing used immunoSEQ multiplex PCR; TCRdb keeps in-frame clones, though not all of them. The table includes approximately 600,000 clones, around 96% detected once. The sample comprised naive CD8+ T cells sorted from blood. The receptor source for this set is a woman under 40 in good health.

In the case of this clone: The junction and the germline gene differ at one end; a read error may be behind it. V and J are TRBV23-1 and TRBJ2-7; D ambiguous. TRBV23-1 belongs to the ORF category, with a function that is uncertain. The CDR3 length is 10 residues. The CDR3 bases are TGCGCCAGCAGGAGATACGGGCAGTACTTC. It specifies CASRRYGQYF.

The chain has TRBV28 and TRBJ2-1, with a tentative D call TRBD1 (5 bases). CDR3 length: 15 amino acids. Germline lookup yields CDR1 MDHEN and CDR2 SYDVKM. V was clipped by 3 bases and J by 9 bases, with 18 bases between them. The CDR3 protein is CASSFGQGEFAEQFF. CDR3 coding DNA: TGTGCCAGCAGTTTTGGGCAGGGTGAATTCGCTGAGCAGTTCTTC.

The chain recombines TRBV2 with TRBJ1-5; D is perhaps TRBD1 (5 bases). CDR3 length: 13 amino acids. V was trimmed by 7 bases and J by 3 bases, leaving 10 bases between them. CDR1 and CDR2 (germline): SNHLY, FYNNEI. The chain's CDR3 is CASKGRSNQPQHF. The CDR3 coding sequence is TGTGCCAGCAAGGGGCGGTCCAATCAGCCCCAGCATTTT.

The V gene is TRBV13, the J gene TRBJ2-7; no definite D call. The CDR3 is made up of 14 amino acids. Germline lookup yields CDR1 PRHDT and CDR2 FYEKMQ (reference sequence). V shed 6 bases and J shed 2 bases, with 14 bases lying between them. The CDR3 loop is CASRESGPTYEQYF. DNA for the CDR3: TGTGCCAGCAGGGAGTCCGGGCCCACCTACGAGCAGTACTTC.

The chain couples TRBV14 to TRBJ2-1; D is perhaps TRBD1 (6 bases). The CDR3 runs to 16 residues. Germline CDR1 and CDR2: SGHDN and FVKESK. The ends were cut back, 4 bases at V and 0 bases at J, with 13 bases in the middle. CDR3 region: CASSLSGQISYNEQFF. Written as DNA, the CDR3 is TGTGCCAGCAGCCTGAGCGGACAGATCTCCTACAATGAGCAGTTCTTC. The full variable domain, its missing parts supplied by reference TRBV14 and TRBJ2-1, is EAGVTQFPSHSVIEKGQTVTLRCDPISGHDNLYWYRRVMGKEIKFLLHFVKESKQDESGMPNNRFLAERTGGTYSTLKVQPAELEDSGVYFCASSLSGQISYNEQFFGPGTRLTVL.

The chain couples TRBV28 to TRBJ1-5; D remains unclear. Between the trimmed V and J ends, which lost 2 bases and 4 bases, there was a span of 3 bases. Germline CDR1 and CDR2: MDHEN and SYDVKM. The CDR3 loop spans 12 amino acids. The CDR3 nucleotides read TGTGCCAGCAGTTTAGTGAATCAGCCCCAGCATTTT. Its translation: CASSLVNQPQHF.

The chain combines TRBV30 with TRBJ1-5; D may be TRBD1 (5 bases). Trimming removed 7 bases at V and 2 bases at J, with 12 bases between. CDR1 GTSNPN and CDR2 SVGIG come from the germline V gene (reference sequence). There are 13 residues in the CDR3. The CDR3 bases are TGTGCCTCGGGGGTGGGGGGCAATCAGCCCCAGCATTTT. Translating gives CASGVGGNQPQHF. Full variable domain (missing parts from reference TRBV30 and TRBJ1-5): SQTIHQWPATLVQPVGSPLSLECTVEGTSNPNLYWYRQAAGRGLQLLFYSVGIGQISSEVPQNLSASRPQDRQFILSSKKLLLSDSGFYLCASGVGGNQPQHFGDGTRLSIL.

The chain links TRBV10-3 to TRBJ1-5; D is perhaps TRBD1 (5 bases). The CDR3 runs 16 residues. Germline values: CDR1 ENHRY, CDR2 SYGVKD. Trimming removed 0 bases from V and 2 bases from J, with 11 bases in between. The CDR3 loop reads CAISESTGVGNQPQHF. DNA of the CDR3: TGTGCCATCAGTGAGTCGACGGGGGTTGGCAATCAGCCCCAGCATTTT.

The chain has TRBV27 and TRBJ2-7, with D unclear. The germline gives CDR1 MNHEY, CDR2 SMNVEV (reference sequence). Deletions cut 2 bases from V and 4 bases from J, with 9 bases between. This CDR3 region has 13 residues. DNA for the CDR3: TGTGCCAGCAGTTTAGGCGTAGGATACGAGCAGTACTTC. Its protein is CASSLGVGYEQYF.

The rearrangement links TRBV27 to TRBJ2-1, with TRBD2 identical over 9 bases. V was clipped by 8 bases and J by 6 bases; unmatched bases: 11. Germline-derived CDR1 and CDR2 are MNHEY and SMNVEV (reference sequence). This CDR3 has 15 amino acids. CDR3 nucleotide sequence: TGTGCCAGCGGACCTCTCGGACTAGCGACCAATGAGCAGTTCTTC. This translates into CASGPLGLATNEQFF.

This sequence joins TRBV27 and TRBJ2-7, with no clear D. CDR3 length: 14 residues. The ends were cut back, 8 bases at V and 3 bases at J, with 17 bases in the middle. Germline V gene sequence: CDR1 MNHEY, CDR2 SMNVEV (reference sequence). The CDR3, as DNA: TGTGCCAGCGTTCGGCGGTTCGGTATCTACGAGCAGTACTTC. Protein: CASVRRFGIYEQYF.

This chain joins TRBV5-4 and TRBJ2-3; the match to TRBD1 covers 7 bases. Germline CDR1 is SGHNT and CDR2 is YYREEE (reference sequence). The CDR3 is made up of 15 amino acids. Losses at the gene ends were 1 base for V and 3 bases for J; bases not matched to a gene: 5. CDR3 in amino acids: CASSLLQGPTDTQYF. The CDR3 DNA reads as TGTGCCAGCAGCTTGTTACAGGGGCCGACAGATACGCAGTATTTT.

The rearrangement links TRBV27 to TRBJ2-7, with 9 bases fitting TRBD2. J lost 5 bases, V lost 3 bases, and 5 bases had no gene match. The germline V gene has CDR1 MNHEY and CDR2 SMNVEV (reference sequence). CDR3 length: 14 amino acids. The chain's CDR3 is CASSFSGSLNEQYF. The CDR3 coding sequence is TGTGCCAGCAGTTTTAGCGGGAGTCTGAACGAGCAGTACTTC.

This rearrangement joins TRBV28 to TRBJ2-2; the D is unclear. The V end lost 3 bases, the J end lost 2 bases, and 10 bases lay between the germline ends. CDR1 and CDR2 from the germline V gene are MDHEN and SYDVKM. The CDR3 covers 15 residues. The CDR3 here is CASSFRTENTGELFF. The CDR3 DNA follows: TGTGCCAGCAGTTTCCGGACGGAAAACACCGGGGAGCTGTTTTTT.

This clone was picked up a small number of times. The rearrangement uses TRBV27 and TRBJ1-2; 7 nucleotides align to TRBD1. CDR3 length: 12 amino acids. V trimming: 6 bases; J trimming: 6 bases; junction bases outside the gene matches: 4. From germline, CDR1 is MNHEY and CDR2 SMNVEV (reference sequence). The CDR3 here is CASRTGFHGYTF. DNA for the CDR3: TGTGCCAGCAGGACAGGGTTTCATGGCTACACCTTC.

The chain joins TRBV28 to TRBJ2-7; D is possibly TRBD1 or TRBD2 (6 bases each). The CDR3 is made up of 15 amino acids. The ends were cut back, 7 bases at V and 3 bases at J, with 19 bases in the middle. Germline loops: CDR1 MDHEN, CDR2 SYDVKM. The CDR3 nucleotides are TGTGCCAGCACTCTGACAGGCCGGGGGCGCTACGAGCAGTACTTC. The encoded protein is CASTLTGRGRYEQYF.

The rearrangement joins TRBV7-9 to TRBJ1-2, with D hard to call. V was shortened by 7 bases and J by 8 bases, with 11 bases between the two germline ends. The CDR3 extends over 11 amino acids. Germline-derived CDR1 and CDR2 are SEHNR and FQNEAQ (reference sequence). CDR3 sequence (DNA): TGTGCCAGCATTCCTCTGGAAGGCTACACCTTC. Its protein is CASIPLEGYTF. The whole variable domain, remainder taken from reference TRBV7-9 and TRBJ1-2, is DTGVSQNPRHKITKRGQNVTFRCDPISEHNRLYWYRQTLGQGPEFLTYFQNEAQLEKSRLLSDRFSAERPKGSFSTLEIQRTEQGDSAMYLCASIPLEGYTFGSGTRLTVV.

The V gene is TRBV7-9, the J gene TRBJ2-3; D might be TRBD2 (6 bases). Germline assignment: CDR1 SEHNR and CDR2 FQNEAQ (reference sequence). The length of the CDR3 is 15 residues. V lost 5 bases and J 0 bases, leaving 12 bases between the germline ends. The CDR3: CASSVQTRSTDTQYF. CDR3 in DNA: TGTGCCAGCAGCGTACAGACTAGAAGCACAGATACGCAGTATTTT.

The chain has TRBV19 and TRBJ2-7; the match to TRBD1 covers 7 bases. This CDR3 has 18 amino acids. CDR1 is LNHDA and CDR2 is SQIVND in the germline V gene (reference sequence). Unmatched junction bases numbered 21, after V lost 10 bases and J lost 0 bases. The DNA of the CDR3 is TGTGCCAAAAAGGGGGCAGGGAGCTTCGGACCCAACTCCTACGAGCAGTACTTC. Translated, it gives CAKKGAGSFGPNSYEQYF.

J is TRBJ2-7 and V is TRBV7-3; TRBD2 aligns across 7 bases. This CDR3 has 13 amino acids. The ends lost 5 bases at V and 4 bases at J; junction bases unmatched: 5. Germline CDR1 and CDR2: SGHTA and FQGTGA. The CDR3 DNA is TGTGCCAGCAGCCAAGGGACTACGTACGAGCAGTACTTC. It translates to CASSQGTTYEQYF. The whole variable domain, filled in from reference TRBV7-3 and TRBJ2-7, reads GAGVSQTPSNKVTEKGKYVELRCDPISGHTALYWYRQSLGQGPEFLIYFQGTGAADDSGLPNDRFFAVRPEGSVSTLKIQRTERGDSAVYLCASSQGTTYEQYFGPGTRLTVT.

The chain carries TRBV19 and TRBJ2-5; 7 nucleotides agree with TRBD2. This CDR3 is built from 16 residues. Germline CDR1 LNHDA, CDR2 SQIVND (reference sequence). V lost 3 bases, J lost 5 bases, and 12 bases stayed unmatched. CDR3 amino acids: CASSMDWAGEGETQYF. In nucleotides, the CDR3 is TGTGCCAGTAGTATGGACTGGGCGGGAGAGGGGGAGACCCAGTACTTC.

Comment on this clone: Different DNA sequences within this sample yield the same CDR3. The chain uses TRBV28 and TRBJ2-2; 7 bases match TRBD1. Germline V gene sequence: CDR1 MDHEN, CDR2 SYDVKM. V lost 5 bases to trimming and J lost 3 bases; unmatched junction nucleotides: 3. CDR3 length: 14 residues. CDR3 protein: CASSLTGDTGELFF. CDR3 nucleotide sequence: TGTGCCAGCAGTCTTACAGGGGACACCGGGGAGCTGTTTTTT.

The CDR3 DNA follows: TGTGCCAGCTCACCAGCGGCCGGGGGACGCAATCAGCCCCAGCATTTT. Its translation is CASSPAAGGRNQPQHF. The chain is built from TRBV18 and TRBJ1-5, with TRBD1 as a possible D gene (5 bases). The V end lost 2 bases, the J end lost 2 bases, and 13 bases lay between the germline ends. The CDR3 loop spans 16 amino acids. Per the germline V gene, CDR1 is KGHSH and CDR2 is LQKENI.